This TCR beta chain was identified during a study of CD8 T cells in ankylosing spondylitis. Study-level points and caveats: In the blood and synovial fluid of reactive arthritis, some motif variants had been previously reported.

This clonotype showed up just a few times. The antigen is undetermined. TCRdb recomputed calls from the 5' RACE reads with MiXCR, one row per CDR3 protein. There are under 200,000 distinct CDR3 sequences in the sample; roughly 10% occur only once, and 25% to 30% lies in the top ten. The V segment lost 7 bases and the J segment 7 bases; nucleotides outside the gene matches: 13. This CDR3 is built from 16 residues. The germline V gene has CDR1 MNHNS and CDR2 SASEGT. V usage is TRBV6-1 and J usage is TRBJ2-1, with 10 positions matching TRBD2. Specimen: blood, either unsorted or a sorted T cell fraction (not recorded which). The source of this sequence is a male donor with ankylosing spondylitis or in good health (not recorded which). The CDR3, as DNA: TGTGCCAGCAAGGAGGGAGGGGGACTAGCGATAAATGAGCAGTTCTTC. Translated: CASKEGGGLAINEQFF.